These T cell receptor beta chains were read from a single sample in a study of Graves' ophthalmopathy and Graves' hyperthyroidism. TCRdb used MiXCR to reprocess the multiplex PCR reads, holding one entry per CDR3 protein. Among 660,000 or so distinct CDR3 sequences, approximately 39% were seen once, and the ten largest hold under 3.5%. The sequencing sample was made of peripheral blood. Receptors were obtained from an adult man with Graves' ophthalmopathy. Both conserved end residues are trimmed from each CDR3. The order of the fields is V gene, clone size, J gene, CDR3 protein. The listing skips clone size in some rows; elsewhere it reads once, few, many or a size class.

v_call: TRBV30; clone_size: .; j_call: TRBJ2-7; cdr3_aa: AWRAGTVYEQY
v_call: TRBV7-9; clone_size: many; j_call: TRBJ1-3; cdr3_aa: ASSLAPRGQVRNTIY
v_call: TRBV7-2; clone_size: many; j_call: TRBJ2-5; cdr3_aa: ASSSPRDETQY
v_call: TRBV25-1; clone_size: many; j_call: TRBJ2-7; cdr3_aa: ASRGSGSYEQS
v_call: TRBV10-3; clone_size: .; j_call: TRBJ1-2; cdr3_aa: AIKAASGTGVA
v_call: TRBV5-1; clone_size: many; j_call: TRBJ2-2; cdr3_aa: ASSLTLNTGELF
v_call: TRBV30; clone_size: few; j_call: TRBJ1-1; cdr3_aa: AWSAGQGNTEAF
v_call: TRBV10-3; clone_size: once; j_call: TRBJ1-6; cdr3_aa: AISDAGGYNSPLH
v_call: TRBV6-5; clone_size: many; j_call: TRBJ2-5; cdr3_aa: ASSYSYMPETQY
v_call: TRBV7-9; clone_size: .; j_call: TRBJ2-7; cdr3_aa: ASSSSGQLSSYGQY
v_call: TRBV24-1; clone_size: .; j_call: TRBJ2-2; cdr3_aa: ATSDPGMDRAKTGELF
v_call: TRBV10-2; clone_size: few; j_call: TRBJ1-1; cdr3_aa: ASSEAGRGPEAF
v_call: TRBV7-9; clone_size: .; j_call: TRBJ1-2; cdr3_aa: ASSLTQEHYGYT
v_call: TRBV7-8; clone_size: many; j_call: TRBJ1-2; cdr3_aa: ASSPRDRADGGYT